This entry concerns a single TCR beta chain. The data are from a study of shared clonotypes between healthy human individuals. The wider study: Three plates each covered CD4 naive and memory; CD8 naive two, CD8 memory one.

With V trimmed by 1 base and J by 7 bases, 8 bases remained unmatched. This CDR3 contains 16 residues. In germline, CDR1 is MGHRA, CDR2 YSYEKL. Positive CCR7 selection of CD45RO-negative cells yielded the naive CD8 cells, and terminally differentiated effector memory CD45RA+ cells were excluded. Adult Caucasians living in Nashville, Tennessee made up all of the donors. Over several immunoSEQ plates, each subset's genomic DNA was distributed in even portions. Clones were read by immunoSEQ multiplex PCR, and TCRdb kept only the in-frame ones, dropping some. The table shows about 2.1 million clones, with over 85% occurring only once.

The sample comprised naive CD8+ T cells from PBMCs. The clonotype comes from a man younger than 35 in good health. Some clones in this sample may be carry-over from other donors' samples. The chain carries TRBV4-1 and TRBJ2-4, with TRBD2 matching 9 bases. In DNA, the CDR3 is TGCGCCAGCAGCCAAGTCGCGGGCGGGAGGGGGAACATTCAGTACTTC. This codes for CASSQVAGGRGNIQYF.